The source of this T cell receptor (beta chain) is a study of blood T cell repertoires in COVID-19. Study-level background: Acute-phase and convalescent COVID-19 samples originated in the United States, Italy and Spain. PBMCs, B-cell-depleted T cells, or T cells were the source of the cDNA or gDNA that made up the material.

The CDR3 is 16 residues long. Germline V CDR1 and CDR2: MGHDK, SYGVNS. The junction had 11 bases not matched to a gene; V was cut back by 2 bases and J by 6 bases. Authors' data handling: Reference gene primers were amplified, and this amplification served to estimate nucleated cell counts. The repertoire was sequenced with immunoSEQ multiplex PCR; TCRdb's copy has only in-frame clones and lacks some. The V and J calls and the clone size are those of that table, but D and trimming were determined from the DNA. The table includes 140,000 to 150,000 clones, roughly 87% detected once. The sequence came from a man between 65 and 85 years old with acute or convalescent COVID-19. What was sequenced was peripheral blood. The gene calls are TRBV25-1 and TRBJ2-5, with 8 positions matching TRBD2. CDR3 sequence: CASSERMSGSAQTQYF. CDR3 coding DNA: TGTGCCAGCAGTGAAAGAATGAGCGGGAGCGCACAGACCCAGTACTTC. The whole variable domain, filled in from reference TRBV25-1 and TRBJ2-5, reads EADIYQTPRYLVIGTGKKITLECSQTMGHDKMYWYQQDPGMELHLIHYSYGVNSTEKGDLSSESTVSRIRTEHFPLTLESARPSHTSQYLCASSERMSGSAQTQYFGPGTRLLVL.